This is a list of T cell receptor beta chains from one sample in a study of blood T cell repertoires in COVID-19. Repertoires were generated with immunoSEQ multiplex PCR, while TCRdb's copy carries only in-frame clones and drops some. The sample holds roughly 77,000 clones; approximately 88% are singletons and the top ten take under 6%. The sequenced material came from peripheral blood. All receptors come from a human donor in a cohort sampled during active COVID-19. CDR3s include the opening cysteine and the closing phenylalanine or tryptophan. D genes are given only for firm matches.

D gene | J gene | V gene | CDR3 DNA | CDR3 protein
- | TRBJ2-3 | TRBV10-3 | TGTGCCATCAGTGACCGTGGGACAACTAGCACAGATACGCAGTATTTT | CAISDRGTTSTDTQYF
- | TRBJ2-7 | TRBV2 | TGTGCCAGCAGTGAAATAAGGGGGGAGCAGTACTTC | CASSEIRGEQYF
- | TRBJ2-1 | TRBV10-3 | TGTGCCATCAGACCCTTGGGGGCCAATGAGCAGTTCTTC | CAIRPLGANEQFF
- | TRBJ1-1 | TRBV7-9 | TGTGCCAGCAATTGTACGGAGGGGGGGCCTGGGCCTCTTGCTGAAGCTTTCTTT | CASNCTEGGPGPLAEAFF
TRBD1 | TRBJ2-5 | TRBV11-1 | TGTGCTACCTCTAGCCCGGGACAGATAGAGACCCAGTACTTC | CATSSPGQIETQYF
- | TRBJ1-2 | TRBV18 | TGTGCCAGCTCACCAGGGACAAAAGATGGCTACACCTTC | CASSPGTKDGYTF
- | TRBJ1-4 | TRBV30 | TGTGCCTGCCAAGGGGTGACCCCTAATGAAAAACTGTTTTTT | CACQGVTPNEKLFF
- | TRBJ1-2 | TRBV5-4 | TGTGCCAGCAGCACCAGGGCACAGGCCAATGGCTACACCTTC | CASSTRAQANGYTF
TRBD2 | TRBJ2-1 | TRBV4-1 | TGCGCCAGCAGCCAAGAAGCCCCTAGCGGGAGTATTGGATCCTACAATGAGCAGTTCTTC | CASSQEAPSGSIGSYNEQFF
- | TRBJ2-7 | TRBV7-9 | TGTGCCAGCAGCCCCCGGGACAACTCCTACGAGCAGTACTTC | CASSPRDNSYEQYF
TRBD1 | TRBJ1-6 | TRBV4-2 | TGTGCCAGCAGCCAAGACGCGACAGGGAGTTCACCCCTCCACTTT | CASSQDATGSSPLHF
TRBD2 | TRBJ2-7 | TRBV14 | TGTGCCAGCAGCCATTCCCTAGCGGGAGTCTACGAGCAGTACTTC | CASSHSLAGVYEQYF
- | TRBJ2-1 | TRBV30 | TGTGCCTGGACCCCTCTCAGCAATGAGCAGTTCTTC | CAWTPLSNEQFF
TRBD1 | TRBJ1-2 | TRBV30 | TGTGCCTGGAGCCGATCCGGGACAGGTCGTCATGGCTACACCTTC | CAWSRSGTGRHGYTF
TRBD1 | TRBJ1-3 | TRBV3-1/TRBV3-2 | TGTGCCAGCAGCCAAACCGGGACAGGGGGACGCACTGGAAACACCATATATTTT | CASSQTGTGGRTGNTIYF
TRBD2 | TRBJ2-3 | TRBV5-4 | TGTGCCAGCAGCCCCGGGACTAGCAACACAGATACGCAGTATTTT | CASSPGTSNTDTQYF
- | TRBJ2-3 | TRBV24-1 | TGTGCCACCCAACCCCGGGACACCCTCGTGGGGAATACGCAGTATTTT | CATQPRDTLVGNTQYF
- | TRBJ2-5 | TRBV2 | TGTGCCAGCCGTGCCCATACAGGGACAGAGACCCAGTACTTC | CASRAHTGTETQYF
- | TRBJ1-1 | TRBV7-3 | TGTGCCAGCAGCTTAAAGACGGGCACTGAAGCTTTCTTT | CASSLKTGTEAFF
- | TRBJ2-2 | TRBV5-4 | TGTGCCAGCAGCTTGTCGGCTAGCCAGAACACCGGGGAGCTGTTTTTT | CASSLSASQNTGELFF
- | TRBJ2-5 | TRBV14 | TGTGCCAGCAGCCGGGGGGACTTCTACCAAGAGACCCAGTACTTC | CASSRGDFYQETQYF
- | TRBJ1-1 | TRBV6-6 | TGTGCCAGCGGTGGGCTCGTCACTGAAGCTTTCTTT | CASGGLVTEAFF
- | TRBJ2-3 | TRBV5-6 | TGTGCCAGCAGCTCAACAGCTTTAGATACGCAGTATTTT | CASSSTALDTQYF
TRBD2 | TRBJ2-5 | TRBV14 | TGTGCCAGCAGCTTTCCTAGACTAGCGGGTCAAGAGACCCAGTACTTC | CASSFPRLAGQETQYF
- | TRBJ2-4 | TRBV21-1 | TGTGCCATCCCGCGCGGACTACCAAAAAACATTCAGTACTTC | CAIPRGLPKNIQYF
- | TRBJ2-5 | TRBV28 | TGTGCCAGCAGTTCACAACAGGGTACAGAGACCCAGTACTTC | CASSSQQGTETQYF
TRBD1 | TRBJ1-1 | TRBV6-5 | TGTGCCAGCACCGACATCGCAACAGGGGGCACTGAAGCTTTCTTT | CASTDIATGGTEAFF
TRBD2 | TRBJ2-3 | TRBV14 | TGTGCCAGCAGCCGAACCTGGACTAGCCGCACAGATACGCAGTATTTT | CASSRTWTSRTDTQYF